This entry describes one T cell receptor beta chain. Its antigen is as yet unknown. A multiplex PCR was run with 60 Vbeta primers and 13 Jbeta primers. In the original workflow: Unique TCR beta chains numbered roughly 80 million in a later analysis, with roughly 11 million shared. Assay: immunoSEQ multiplex PCR; the TCRdb copy retains only in-frame clones and omits some. V and J calls and clone size are copied from that table; D and trimming were computed from the DNA. The table includes about 69,000 clones, less than 75% detected once. Trimming cost V 6 bases and J 2 bases; bases outside gene matches: 5. The CDR3 runs 15 residues. Per germline, CDR1 MNHEY and CDR2 SMNVEV (reference sequence). This record belongs to a study of cytomegalovirus exposure and HLA in healthy donors. General study findings and limits: An analysis was carried out later, and it reportedly showed fewer N-insertions in an Asian-associated ancestry cluster than the approximately 610-donor mean. Later on, an analysis found that several of the most significant clusters appeared to be linked to common viral pathogens, which included parvovirus B19. In a later analysis, most CMV-associated TCR beta chains appeared HLA-restricted.

Input material: PBMCs. This TCR was recovered from a woman between 25 and 40 years old in good health and CMV-seronegative. The J gene is TRBJ2-1, the V gene TRBV27, with 9 bases fitting TRBD1. The CDR3 region is CASSSGQGPYNEQFF. As DNA, the CDR3 is TGTGCCAGCAGCTCGGGACAGGGTCCCTACAATGAGCAGTTCTTC.